Below, 13 T cell receptor beta chains from the same sample are listed, as sequenced in a study of T cell responses to AZD1222 COVID-19 vaccine. Repertoires were generated with immunoSEQ multiplex PCR, while TCRdb's copy carries only in-frame clones and drops some. The table lists 150,000 to 200,000 clones, approximately 87% of them singletons. The specimen comprised peripheral blood, sampled 28 days after the second AZD1222 dose. The receptor set was obtained from an adult who received the AZD1222 COVID-19 vaccine.

The J gene is TRBJ2-7, the V gene TRBV19; 8 nucleotides line up with TRBD2. Germline V gene sequence: CDR1 LNHDA, CDR2 SQIVND (reference sequence). J was trimmed by 4 bases and V by 3 bases; bases with no gene match: 8. The CDR3 is 15 amino acids. The CDR3 reads CASSIVRTSRYEQYF. For the CDR3, the DNA is TGTGCCAGTAGTATTGTCCGGACTAGCCGATACGAGCAGTACTTC.

The chain recombines TRBV6-4 with TRBJ2-1; 8 bases align to TRBD2. CDR1 is MRHNA and CDR2 is SNTAGT in the germline V gene. Trimming removed 5 bases from V and 8 bases from J; junction bases left unmatched: 11. This CDR3 is 15 amino acids long. This CDR3 reads CASSPGLGGSDEQFF. The CDR3 DNA sequence: TGTGCCAGCAGTCCGGGACTAGGGGGGTCGGATGAGCAGTTCTTC.

The rearrangement joins TRBV19 to TRBJ2-7; 8 nucleotides agree with TRBD2. V dropped 1 base and J dropped 3; count of bases not matched to a gene: 2. Germline CDR1 is LNHDA and CDR2 is SQIVND (reference sequence). This CDR3 has 14 residues. CDR3: CASSIGAGDYEQYF. The CDR3 DNA reads as TGTGCCAGTAGTATAGGAGCGGGGGACTACGAGCAGTACTTC.

The V gene is TRBV5-1, the J gene TRBJ1-2, with TRBD1 identical over 7 bases. V dropped 1 base and J dropped 6; count of bases not matched to a gene: 3. The germline gives CDR1 SGHRS, CDR2 YFSETQ. The CDR3 runs to 13 residues. The CDR3 protein is CASSLIGTDGYTF. The CDR3 DNA reads as TGCGCCAGCAGCTTGATAGGGACAGATGGCTACACCTTC. The full variable domain, its missing parts supplied by reference TRBV5-1 and TRBJ1-2, is KAGVTQTPRYLIKTRGQQVTLSCSPISGHRSVSWYQQTPGQGLQFLFEYFSETQRNKGNFPGRFSGRQFSNSRSEMNVSTLELGDSALYLCASSLIGTDGYTFGSGTRLTVV.

The rearrangement uses TRBV5-1 and TRBJ2-1; maybe TRBD2 (5 bases). The CDR3 is 15 residues long. Germline V gene data show CDR1 as SGHRS and CDR2 as YFSETQ. Trimming removed 1 base at V and 0 bases at J, with 8 bases between. This CDR3 reads CASSLMGSSYNEQFF. Here the CDR3 DNA reads TGCGCCAGCAGCTTGATGGGGAGCTCCTACAATGAGCAGTTCTTC.

Only one count was recorded for this clone. The V and J genes are TRBV2 and TRBJ1-1; D might be TRBD1 (5 bases). Germline V lookup: CDR1 SNHLY, CDR2 FYNNEI. V gave up 6 bases and J gave up 11 bases, with 19 bases separating them. The CDR3 sequence is 13 residues long. The CDR3 loop reads CASRPGTSYTAFF. Written as DNA, the CDR3 is TGTGCCAGCAGGCCTGGGACTTCCTACACGGCTTTCTTT.

CDR3 in amino acids: CASSLAGQVYGYTF. CDR3 DNA: TGTGCCAGCAGCTTGGCCGGGCAGGTCTATGGCTACACCTTC. The chain uses TRBV5-6 and TRBJ1-2; no definite D call. There are 14 residues in the CDR3. In germline, CDR1 is SGHDT, CDR2 YYEEEE. The V gene lost 0 bases and the J gene lost 4 bases, with 10 bases spanning the gap.

The chain carries TRBV29-1 and TRBJ1-1; a possible D gene is TRBD1 (6 bases). This CDR3 is built from 11 residues. V was clipped by 7 bases and J by 10 bases, with 16 bases between them. Per the germline V gene, CDR1 is SQVTM and CDR2 is ANQGSEA. The CDR3 DNA follows: TGCAGCGAAAATGGGGGGGCCGGAGCTTTCTTT. Translated: CSENGGAGAFF.

This clone was detected only once. The gene calls are TRBV23-1 and TRBJ1-3, with D perhaps matching TRBD1 (5 bases). TRBV23-1 is an ORF, and what it does is uncertain. Deletions cut 4 bases from V and 6 bases from J, with 16 bases between. This CDR3 region has 15 residues. The CDR3 DNA sequence: TGCGCCAGCAGTCTACGTGGTGGGGCGTCAAACACCATATATTTT. This encodes CASSLRGGASNTIYF.

The rearrangement joins TRBV7-9 to TRBJ1-1; tentatively, D is TRBD1 (6 bases). Germline CDR1 reads SEHNR; CDR2 reads FQNEAQ (reference sequence). Trimming took off 9 bases at V and 5 bases at J, with 16 bases between the two ends. The CDR3 has 13 amino acids. The DNA for the CDR3 is TGTGCCAGTTCCAACCCGACAGGAACTGAAGCTTTCTTT. Translated, it gives CASSNPTGTEAFF.

The chain has TRBV5-4 and TRBJ2-7, with D possibly being TRBD1 (5 bases). The CDR3 loop spans 15 amino acids. Trimming removed 5 bases at V and 6 bases at J, with 21 bases between. The V gene's germline CDR1 is SGHNT and CDR2 YYREEE (reference sequence). In nucleotides, the CDR3 is TGTGCCAGCAGTCCACATCTTGAGTCAGGGTTCGAGCAGTACTTC. Protein: CASSPHLESGFEQYF.

V is TRBV4-1 and J is TRBJ2-7; the D gene is possibly TRBD1 (5 bases). Germline CDR1 MGHRA, CDR2 YSYEKL. This CDR3 comprises 13 residues. V lost 4 bases and J lost 3, with 10 bases in between. CDR3 sequence reads: CASSPRADYEQYF. CDR3 sequence (DNA): TGCGCCAGCAGCCCCAGGGCCGACTACGAGCAGTACTTC.

J is TRBJ2-1 and V is TRBV7-6; D is undetermined. The germline gives CDR1 SGHVS, CDR2 FNYEAQ. V lost 1 base and J 4 bases, leaving 8 bases between the germline ends. The CDR3 has 14 residues. The CDR3 DNA reads as TGTGCCAGCAGCTTAGGGCCGGAGTACAATGAGCAGTTCTTC. Translated, it gives CASSLGPEYNEQFF.